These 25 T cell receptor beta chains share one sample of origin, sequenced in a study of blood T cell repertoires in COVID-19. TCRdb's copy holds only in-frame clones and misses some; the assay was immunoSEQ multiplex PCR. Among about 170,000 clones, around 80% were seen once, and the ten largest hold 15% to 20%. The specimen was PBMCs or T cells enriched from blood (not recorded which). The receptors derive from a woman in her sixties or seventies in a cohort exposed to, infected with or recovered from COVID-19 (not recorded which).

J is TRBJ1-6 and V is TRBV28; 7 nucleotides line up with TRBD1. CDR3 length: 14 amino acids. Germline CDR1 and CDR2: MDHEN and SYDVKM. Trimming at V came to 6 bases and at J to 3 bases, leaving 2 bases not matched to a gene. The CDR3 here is CASSGTVYNSPLHF. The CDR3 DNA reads TGTGCCAGCAGCGGGACAGTCTATAATTCACCCCTCCACTTT. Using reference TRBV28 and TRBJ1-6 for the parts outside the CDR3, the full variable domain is DVKVTQSSRYLVKRTGEKVFLECVQDMDHENMFWYRQDPGLGLRLIYFSYDVKMKEKGDIPEGYSVSREKKERFSLILESASTNQTSMYLCASSGTVYNSPLHFGNGTRLTVT.

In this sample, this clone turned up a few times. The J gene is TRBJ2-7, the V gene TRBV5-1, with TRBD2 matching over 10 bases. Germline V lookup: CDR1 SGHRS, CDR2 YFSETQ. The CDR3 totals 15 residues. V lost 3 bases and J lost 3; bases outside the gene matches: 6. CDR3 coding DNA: TGCGCCAGCAGCTGGACCGGACTAGCGGTCTACGAGCAGTACTTC. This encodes CASSWTGLAVYEQYF.

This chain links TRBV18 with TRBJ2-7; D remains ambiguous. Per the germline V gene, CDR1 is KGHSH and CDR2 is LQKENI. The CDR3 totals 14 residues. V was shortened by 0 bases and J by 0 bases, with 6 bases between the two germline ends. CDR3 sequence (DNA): TGTGCCAGCTCACCACCGGAGTTCTCCTACGAGCAGTACTTC. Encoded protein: CASSPPEFSYEQYF.

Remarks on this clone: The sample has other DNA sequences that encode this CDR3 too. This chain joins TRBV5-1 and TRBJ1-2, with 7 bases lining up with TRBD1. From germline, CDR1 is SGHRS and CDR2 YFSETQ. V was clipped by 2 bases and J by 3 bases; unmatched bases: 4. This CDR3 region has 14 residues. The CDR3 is CASSFTGEDYGYTF. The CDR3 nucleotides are TGCGCCAGCAGCTTTACAGGGGAAGACTATGGCTACACCTTC.

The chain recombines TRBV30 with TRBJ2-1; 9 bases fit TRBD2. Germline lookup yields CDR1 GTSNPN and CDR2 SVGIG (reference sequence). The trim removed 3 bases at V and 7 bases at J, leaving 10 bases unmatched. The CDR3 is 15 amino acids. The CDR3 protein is CAWSPPAGGWNEQFF. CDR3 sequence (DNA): TGTGCCTGGAGCCCCCCAGCGGGAGGTTGGAATGAGCAGTTCTTC. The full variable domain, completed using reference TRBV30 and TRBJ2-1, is SQTIHQWPATLVQPVGSPLSLECTVEGTSNPNLYWYRQAAGRGLQLLFYSVGIGQISSEVPQNLSASRPQDRQFILSSKKLLLSDSGFYLCAWSPPAGGWNEQFFGPGTRLTVL.

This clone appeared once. The CDR3 nucleotides read TGTGCCAGCAGTCCGGGGAGTCCGATTGTCACCATATATTTT. This codes for CASSPGSPIVTIYF. V is TRBV6-5 and J is TRBJ1-3; no clear D. The V and J ends lost 5 bases and 9 bases respectively, with 17 bases between them. Germline V gene lookup returns CDR1 MNHEY and CDR2 SVGAGI. This CDR3 has 14 amino acids.

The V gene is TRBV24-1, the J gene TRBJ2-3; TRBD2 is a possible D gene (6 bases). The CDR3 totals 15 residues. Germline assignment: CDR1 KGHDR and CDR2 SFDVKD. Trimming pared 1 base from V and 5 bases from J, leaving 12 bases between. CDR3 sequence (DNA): TGTGCCACCAGTGATTTCGGGAGCGGTAAAGATACGCAGTATTTT. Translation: CATSDFGSGKDTQYF.

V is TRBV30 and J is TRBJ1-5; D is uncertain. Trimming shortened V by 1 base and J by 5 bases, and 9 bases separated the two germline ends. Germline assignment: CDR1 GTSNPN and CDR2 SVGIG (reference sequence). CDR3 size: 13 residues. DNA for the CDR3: TGTGCCTGGAGTGACGGGTTCTATCAGCCCCAGCATTTT. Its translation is CAWSDGFYQPQHF.

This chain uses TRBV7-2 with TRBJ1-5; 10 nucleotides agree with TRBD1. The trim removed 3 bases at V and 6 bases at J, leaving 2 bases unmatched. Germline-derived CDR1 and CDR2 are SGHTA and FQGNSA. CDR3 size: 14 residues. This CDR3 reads CASSFGTGVQPQHF. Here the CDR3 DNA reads TGTGCCAGCAGCTTCGGGACAGGGGTTCAGCCCCAGCATTTT.

The CDR3 loop is CASSHWDRGYEQYF. The CDR3 bases are TGTGCCAGCAGCCACTGGGACAGGGGCTACGAGCAGTACTTC. This chain connects TRBV7-6 to TRBJ2-7; TRBD1 aligns across 10 bases. With V trimmed by 5 bases and J by 3 bases, 4 bases remained unmatched. The CDR3 runs 14 residues. Looked up from germline, CDR1 is SGHVS and CDR2 is FNYEAQ.

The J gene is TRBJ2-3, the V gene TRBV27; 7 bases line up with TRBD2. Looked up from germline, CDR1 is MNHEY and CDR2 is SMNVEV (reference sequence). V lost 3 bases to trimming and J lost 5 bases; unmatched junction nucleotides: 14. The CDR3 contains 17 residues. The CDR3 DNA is TGTGCCAGCAGTTTTATTGGGCTTAGGGTAGCGGGAGATACGCAGTATTTT. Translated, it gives CASSFIGLRVAGDTQYF.

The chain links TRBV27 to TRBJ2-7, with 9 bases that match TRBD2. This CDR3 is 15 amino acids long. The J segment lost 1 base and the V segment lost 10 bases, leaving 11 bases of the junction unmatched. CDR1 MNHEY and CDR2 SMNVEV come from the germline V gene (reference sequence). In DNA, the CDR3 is TGTGCCACCAGCCGAGGGCTAGCGGGGTCCTACGAGCAGTACTTC. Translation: CATSRGLAGSYEQYF.

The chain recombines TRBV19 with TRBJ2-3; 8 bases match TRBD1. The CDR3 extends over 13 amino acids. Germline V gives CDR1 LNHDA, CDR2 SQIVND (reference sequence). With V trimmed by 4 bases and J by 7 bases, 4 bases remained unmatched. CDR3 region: CASSTTGGHTQYF. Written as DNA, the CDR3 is TGTGCCAGTAGTACTACAGGGGGACATACGCAGTATTTT.

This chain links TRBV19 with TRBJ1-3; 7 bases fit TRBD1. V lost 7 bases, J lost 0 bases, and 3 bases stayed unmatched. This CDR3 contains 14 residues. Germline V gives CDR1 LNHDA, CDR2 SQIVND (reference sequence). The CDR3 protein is CASKDRNSGNTIYF. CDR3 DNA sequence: TGTGCCAGTAAGGACAGGAACTCTGGAAACACCATATATTTT.

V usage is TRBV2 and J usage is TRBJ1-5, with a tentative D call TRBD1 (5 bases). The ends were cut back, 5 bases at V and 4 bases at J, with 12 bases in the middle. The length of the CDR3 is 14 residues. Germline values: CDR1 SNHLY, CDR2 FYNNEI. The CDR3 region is CASSLRGGNQPQHF. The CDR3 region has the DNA TGTGCCAGCAGTCTCCGCGGGGGTAATCAGCCCCAGCATTTT. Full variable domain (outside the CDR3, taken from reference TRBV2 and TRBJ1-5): EPEVTQTPSHQVTQMGQEVILRCVPISNHLYFYWYRQILGQKVEFLVSFYNNEISEKSEIFDDQFSVERPDGSNFTLKIRSTKLEDSAMYFCASSLRGGNQPQHFGDGTRLSIL.

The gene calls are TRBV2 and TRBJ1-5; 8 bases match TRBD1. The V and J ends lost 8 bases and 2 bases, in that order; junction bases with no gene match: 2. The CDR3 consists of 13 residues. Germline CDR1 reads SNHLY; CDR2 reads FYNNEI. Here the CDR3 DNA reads TGTGCCAGCCCGACAGGGGGCAATCAGCCCCAGCATTTT. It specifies CASPTGGNQPQHF. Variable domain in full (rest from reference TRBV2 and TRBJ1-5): EPEVTQTPSHQVTQMGQEVILRCVPISNHLYFYWYRQILGQKVEFLVSFYNNEISEKSEIFDDQFSVERPDGSNFTLKIRSTKLEDSAMYFCASPTGGNQPQHFGDGTRLSIL.

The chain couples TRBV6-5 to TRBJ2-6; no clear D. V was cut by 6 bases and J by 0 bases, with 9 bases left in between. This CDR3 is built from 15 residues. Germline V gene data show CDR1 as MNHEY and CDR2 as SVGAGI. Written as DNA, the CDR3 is TGTGCCAGCAGCTACCGGTTCTCTGGGGCCAACGTCCTGACTTTC. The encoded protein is CASSYRFSGANVLTF.

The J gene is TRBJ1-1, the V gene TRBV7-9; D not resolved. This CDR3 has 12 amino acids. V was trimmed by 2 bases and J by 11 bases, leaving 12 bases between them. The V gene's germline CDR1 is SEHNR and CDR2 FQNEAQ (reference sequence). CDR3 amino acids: CASSLSHESAFF. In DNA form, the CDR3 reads TGTGCCAGCAGCTTAAGCCACGAGTCGGCTTTCTTT.

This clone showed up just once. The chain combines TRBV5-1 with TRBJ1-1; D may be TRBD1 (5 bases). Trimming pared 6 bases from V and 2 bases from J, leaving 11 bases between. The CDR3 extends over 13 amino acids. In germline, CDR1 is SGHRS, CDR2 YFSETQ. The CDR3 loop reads CASMEGLNTEAFF. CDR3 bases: TGCGCCAGCATGGAGGGGTTAAACACTGAAGCTTTCTTT.

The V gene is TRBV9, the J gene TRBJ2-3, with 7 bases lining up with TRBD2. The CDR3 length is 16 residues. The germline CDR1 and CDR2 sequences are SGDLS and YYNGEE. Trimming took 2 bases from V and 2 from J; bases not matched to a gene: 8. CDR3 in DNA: TGTGCCAGCAGCGTTTATGAGGGAGGGCTCACAGATACGCAGTATTTT. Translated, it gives CASSVYEGGLTDTQYF. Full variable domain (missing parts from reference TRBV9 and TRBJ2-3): DSGVTQTPKHLITATGQRVTLRCSPRSGDLSVYWYQQSLDQGLQFLIQYYNGEERAKGNILERFSAQQFPDLHSELNLSSLELGDSALYFCASSVYEGGLTDTQYFGPGTRLTVL.

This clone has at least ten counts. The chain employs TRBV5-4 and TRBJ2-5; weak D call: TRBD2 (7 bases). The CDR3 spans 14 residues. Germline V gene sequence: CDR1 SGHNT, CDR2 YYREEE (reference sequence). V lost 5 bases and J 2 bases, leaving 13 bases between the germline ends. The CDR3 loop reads CASRVGGGQETQYF. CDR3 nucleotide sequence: TGTGCCAGCAGAGTAGGGGGGGGGCAAGAGACCCAGTACTTC. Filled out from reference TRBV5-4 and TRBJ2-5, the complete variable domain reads ETGVTQSPTHLIKTRGQQVTLRCSSQSGHNTVSWYQQALGQGPQFIFQYYREEENGRGNFPPRFSGLQFPNYSSELNVNALELDDSALYLCASRVGGGQETQYFGPGTRLLVL.

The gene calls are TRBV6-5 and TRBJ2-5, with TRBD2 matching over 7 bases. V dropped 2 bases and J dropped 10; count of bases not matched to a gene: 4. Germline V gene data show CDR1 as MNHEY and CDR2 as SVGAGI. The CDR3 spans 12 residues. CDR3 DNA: TGTGCCAGCAGTTACACGGGGGGAGACCAGTACTTC. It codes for CASSYTGGDQYF.

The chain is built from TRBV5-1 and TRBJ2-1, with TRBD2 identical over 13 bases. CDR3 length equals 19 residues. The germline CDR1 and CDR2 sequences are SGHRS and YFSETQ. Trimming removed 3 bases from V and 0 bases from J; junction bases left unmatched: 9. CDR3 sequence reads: CASSSNPTSGGSSYNEQFF. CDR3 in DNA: TGCGCCAGCAGCTCCAACCCGACTAGCGGGGGGAGCTCCTACAATGAGCAGTTCTTC.

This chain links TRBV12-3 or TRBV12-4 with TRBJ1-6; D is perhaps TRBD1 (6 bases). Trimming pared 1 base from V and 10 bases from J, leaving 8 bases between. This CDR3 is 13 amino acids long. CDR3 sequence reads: CASSLVDRSPLHF. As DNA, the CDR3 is TGTGCCAGCAGTTTAGTCGACAGGTCACCCCTCCACTTT.

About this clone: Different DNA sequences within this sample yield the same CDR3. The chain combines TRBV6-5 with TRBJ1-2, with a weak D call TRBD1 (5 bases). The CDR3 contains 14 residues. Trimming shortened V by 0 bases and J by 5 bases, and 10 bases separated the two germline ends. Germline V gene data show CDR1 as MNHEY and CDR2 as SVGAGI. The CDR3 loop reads CASSYSGGPYGYTF. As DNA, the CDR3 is TGTGCCAGCAGTTACTCCGGGGGTCCGTATGGCTACACCTTC.